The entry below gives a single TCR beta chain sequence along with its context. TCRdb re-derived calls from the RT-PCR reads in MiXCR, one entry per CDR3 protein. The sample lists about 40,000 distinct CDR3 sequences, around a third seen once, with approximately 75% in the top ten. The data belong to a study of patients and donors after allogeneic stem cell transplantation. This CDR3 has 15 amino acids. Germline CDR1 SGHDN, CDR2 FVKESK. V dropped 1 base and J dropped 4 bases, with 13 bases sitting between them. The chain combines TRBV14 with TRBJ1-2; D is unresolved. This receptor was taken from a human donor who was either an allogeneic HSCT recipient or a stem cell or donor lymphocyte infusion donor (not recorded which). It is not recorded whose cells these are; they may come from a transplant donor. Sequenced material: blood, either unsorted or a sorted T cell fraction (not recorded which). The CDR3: CASSQVSARGYGYTF. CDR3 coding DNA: TGTGCCAGCAGCCAAGTGTCAGCCCGCGGCTATGGCTACACCTTC.